The present T cell receptor beta chain was sequenced within a study of shared clonotypes between healthy human individuals. Findings of the study overall: What limited the represented genetic and exposure-history diversity was the small number of donors. For naive CD4 cells, approximately 5% of clonotypes were shared across a handful of donors. What rarefaction showed was incomplete sorted-subset sequencing despite large depth. Blood was the sole source, and tissue repertoires probably differ.

Repertoires were generated with immunoSEQ multiplex PCR, while TCRdb's copy carries only in-frame clones and drops some. The sample shows some 2.3 million clones, 93% of them seen only once. V trimming: 3 bases; J trimming: 2 bases; junction bases outside the gene matches: 4. Per the germline V gene, CDR1 is SGHKS and CDR2 is YYEKEE (reference sequence). The length of the CDR3 is 14 residues. Regarding this clone: Its antigen is not known.

V is TRBV5-5 and J is TRBJ1-1; 7 bases match TRBD1. The sequencing sample was made of naive CD4+ T cells from PBMCs. Subset reported: CD45RA+ positively selected. The TCR sequence derives from a man aged 18 to 30 in good health. Some clones in this sample may be carry-over from other donors' samples. The CDR3 loop is CASSSQGPNTEAFF. In DNA, the CDR3 is TGTGCCAGCAGCTCACAGGGGCCCAACACTGAAGCTTTCTTT. Complete variable domain (other parts from reference TRBV5-5 and TRBJ1-1): DAGVTQSPTHLIKTRGQQVTLRCSPISGHKSVSWYQQVLGQGPQFIFQYYEKEERGRGNFPDRFSARQFPNYSSELNVNALLLGDSALYLCASSSQGPNTEAFFGQGTRLTVV.